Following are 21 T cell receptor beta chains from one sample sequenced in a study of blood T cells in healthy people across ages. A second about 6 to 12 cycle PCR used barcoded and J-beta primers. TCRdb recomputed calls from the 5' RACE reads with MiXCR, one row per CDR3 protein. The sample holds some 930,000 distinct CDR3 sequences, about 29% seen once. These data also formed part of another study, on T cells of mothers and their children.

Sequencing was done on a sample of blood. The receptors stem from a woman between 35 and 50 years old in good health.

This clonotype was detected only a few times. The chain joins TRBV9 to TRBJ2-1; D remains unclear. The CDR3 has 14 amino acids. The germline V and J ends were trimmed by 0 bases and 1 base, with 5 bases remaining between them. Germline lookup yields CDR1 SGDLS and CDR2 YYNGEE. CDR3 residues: CASSVDPSYNEQFF. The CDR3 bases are TGTGCCAGCAGCGTAGACCCGTCCTACAATGAGCAGTTCTTC.

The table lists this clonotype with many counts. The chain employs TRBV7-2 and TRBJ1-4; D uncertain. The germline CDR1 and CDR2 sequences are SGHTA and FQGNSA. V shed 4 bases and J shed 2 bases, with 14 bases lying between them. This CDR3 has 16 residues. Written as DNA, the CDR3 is TGTGCCAGCAGCTGGACCGCCGGGCAGACTAATGAAAAACTGTTTTTT. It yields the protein CASSWTAGQTNEKLFF. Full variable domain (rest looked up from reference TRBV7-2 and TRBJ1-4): GAGVSQSPSNKVTEKGKDVELRCDPISGHTALYWYRQSLGQGLEFLIYFQGNSAPDKSGLPSDRFSAERTGGSVSTLTIQRTQQEDSAVYLCASSWTAGQTNEKLFFGSGTQLSVL.

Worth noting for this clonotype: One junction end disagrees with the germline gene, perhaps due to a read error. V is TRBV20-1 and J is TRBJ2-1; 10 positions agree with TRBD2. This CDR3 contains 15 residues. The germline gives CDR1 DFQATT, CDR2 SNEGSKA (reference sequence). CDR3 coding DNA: TGCGGTGCTCCCGATCAGCGGGGGGGATACAATGAGCAGTTCTTC. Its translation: CGAPDQRGGYNEQFF.

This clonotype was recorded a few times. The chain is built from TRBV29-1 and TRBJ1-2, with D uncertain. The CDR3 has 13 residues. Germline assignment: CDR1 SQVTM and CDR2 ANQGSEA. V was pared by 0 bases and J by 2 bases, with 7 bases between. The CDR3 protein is CSVEEGGNYGYTF. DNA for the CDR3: TGCAGCGTTGAAGAAGGAGGAAACTATGGCTACACCTTC.

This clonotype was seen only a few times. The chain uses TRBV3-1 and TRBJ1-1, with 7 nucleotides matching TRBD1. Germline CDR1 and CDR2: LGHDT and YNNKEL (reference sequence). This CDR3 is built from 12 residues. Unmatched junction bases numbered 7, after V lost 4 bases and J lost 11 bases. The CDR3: CASSPRRGHAFF. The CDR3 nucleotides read TGTGCCAGCAGCCCTAGGAGGGGGCATGCTTTCTTT. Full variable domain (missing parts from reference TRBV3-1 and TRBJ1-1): DTAVSQTPKYLVTQMGNDKSIKCEQNLGHDTMYWYKQDSKKFLKIMFSYNNKELIINETVPNRFSPKSPDKAHLNLHINSLELGDSAVYFCASSPRRGHAFFGQGTRLTVV.

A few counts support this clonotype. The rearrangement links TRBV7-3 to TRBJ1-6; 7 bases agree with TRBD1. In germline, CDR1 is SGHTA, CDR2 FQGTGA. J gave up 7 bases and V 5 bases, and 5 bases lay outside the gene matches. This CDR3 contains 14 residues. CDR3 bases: TGTGCCAGCAGCCAGGGGGATTCGAATTCACCCCTCCACTTT. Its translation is CASSQGDSNSPLHF.

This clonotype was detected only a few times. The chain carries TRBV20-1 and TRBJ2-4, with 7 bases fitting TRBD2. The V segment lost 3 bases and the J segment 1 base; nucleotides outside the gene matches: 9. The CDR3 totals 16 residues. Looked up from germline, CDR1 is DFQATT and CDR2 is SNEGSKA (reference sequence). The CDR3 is CSASSSGNFAKNIQYF. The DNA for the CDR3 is TGCAGTGCTAGCTCTAGCGGAAATTTTGCCAAAAACATTCAGTACTTC.

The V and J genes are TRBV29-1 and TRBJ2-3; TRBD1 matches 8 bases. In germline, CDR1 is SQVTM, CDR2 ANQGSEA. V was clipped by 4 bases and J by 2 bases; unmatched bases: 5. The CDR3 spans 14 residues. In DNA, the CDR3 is TGCAGCGTTGCGGGACAGGCAACCACAGATACGCAGTATTTT. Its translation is CSVAGQATTDTQYF.

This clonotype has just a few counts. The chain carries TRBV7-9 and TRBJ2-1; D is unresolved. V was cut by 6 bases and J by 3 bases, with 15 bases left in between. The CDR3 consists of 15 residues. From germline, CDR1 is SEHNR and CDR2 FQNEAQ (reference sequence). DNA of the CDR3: TGTGCCAGCAGTGCCGAGTCTCAGTACTACAATGAGCAGTTCTTC. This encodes CASSAESQYYNEQFF.

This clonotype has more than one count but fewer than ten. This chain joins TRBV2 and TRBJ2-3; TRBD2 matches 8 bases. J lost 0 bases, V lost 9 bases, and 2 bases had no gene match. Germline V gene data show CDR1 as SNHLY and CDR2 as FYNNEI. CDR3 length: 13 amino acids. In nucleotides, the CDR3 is TGTGCCAGTCGGGAGGGTAGCACAGATACGCAGTATTTT. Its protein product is CASREGSTDTQYF.

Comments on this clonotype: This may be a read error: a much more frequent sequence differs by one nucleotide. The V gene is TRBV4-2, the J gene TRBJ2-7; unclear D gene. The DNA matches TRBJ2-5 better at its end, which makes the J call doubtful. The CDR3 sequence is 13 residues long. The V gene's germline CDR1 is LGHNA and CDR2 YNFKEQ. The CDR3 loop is CASTQAPEETQYF. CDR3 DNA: TGTGCCAGCACCCAAGCTCCCGAAGAGACCCAGTACTTC.

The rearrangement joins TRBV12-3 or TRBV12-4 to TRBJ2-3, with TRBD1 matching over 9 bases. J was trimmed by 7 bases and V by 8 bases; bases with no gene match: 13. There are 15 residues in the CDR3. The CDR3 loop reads CASFPRRQGGNTQYF. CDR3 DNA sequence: TGTGCCAGCTTCCCAAGGAGACAGGGGGGTAATACGCAGTATTTT.

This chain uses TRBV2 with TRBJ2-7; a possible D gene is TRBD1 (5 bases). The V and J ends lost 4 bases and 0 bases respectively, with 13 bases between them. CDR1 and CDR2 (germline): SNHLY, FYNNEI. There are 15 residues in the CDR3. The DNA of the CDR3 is TGTGCCAGCAGTGGGACATCCTCCATCTCCTACGAGCAGTACTTC. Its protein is CASSGTSSISYEQYF. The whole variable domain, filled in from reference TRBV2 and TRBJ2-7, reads EPEVTQTPSHQVTQMGQEVILRCVPISNHLYFYWYRQILGQKVEFLVSFYNNEISEKSEIFDDQFSVERPDGSNFTLKIRSTKLEDSAMYFCASSGTSSISYEQYFGPGTRLTVT.

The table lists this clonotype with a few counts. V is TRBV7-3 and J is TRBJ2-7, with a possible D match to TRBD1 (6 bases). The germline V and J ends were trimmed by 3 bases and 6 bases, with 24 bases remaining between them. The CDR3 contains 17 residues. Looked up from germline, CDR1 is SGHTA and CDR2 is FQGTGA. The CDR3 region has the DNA TGTGCCAGCAGCTTGATGGAGTTTTGGCAGGGGAAAGCCGAGCAGTACTTC. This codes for CASSLMEFWQGKAEQYF.

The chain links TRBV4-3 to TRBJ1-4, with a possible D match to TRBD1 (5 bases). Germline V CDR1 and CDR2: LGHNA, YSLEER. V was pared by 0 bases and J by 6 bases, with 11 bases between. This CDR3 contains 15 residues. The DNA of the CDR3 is TGCGCCAGCAGCCAAGATGATAGGGGAGATGAAAAACTGTTTTTT. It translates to CASSQDDRGDEKLFF.

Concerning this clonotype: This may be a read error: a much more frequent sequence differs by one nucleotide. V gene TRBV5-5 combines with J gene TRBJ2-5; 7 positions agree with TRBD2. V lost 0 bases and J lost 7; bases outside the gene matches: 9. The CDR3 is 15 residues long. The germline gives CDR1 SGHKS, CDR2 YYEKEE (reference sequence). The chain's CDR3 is CASSLAGGSEGTQYF. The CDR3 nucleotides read TGTGCCAGCAGCTTGGCGGGGGGATCTGAGGGGACCCAGTACTTC.

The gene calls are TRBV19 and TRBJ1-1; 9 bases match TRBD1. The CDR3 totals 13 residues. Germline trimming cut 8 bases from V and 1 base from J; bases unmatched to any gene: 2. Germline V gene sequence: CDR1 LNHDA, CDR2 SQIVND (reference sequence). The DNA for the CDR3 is TGTGCCAGTCGGACAGGGGAGAACACTGAAGCTTTCTTT. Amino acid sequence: CASRTGENTEAFF.

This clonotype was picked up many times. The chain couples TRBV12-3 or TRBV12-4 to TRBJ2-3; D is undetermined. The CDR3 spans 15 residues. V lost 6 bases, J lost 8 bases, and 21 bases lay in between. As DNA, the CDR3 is TGTGCCAGCAGGGGCCTGATGACGCCTCATGGTACGCAGTATTTT. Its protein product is CASRGLMTPHGTQYF.

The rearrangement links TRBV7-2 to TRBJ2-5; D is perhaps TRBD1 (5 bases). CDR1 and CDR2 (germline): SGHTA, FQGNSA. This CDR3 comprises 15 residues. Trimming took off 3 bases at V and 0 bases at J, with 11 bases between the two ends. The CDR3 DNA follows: TGTGCCAGCAGCTTTTACGGCAGGGACCAAGAGACCCAGTACTTC. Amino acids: CASSFYGRDQETQYF.

CDR3 loop: CSAAPPGEYTDTQYF. As DNA, the CDR3 is TGCAGTGCTGCCCCTCCAGGGGAGTACACAGATACGCAGTATTTT. The V gene is TRBV20-1, the J gene TRBJ2-3; maybe TRBD1 (6 bases). Trimming took 5 bases from V and 2 from J, leaving 17 bases between them. The germline gives CDR1 DFQATT, CDR2 SNEGSKA (reference sequence). This CDR3 spans 15 amino acids.

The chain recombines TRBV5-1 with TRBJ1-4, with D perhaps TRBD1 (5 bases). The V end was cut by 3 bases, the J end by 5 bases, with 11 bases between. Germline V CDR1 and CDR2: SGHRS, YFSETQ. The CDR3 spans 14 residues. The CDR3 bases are TGCGCCAGCAGCTACCGGGGCCAAAATGAAAAACTGTTTTTT. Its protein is CASSYRGQNEKLFF.